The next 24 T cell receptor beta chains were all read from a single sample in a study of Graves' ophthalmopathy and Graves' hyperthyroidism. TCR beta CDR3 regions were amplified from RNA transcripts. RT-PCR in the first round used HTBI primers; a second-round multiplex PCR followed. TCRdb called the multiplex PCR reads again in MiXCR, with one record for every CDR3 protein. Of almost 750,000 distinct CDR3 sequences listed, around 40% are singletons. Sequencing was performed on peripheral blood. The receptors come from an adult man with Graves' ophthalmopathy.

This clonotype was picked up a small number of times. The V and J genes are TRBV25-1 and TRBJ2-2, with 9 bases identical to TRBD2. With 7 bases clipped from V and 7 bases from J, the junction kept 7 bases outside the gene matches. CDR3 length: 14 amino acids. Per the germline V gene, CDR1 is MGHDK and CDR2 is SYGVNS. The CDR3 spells CASIPSGVVGELFF. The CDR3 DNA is TGTGCCAGCATTCCTAGCGGGGTGGTCGGGGAGCTGTTTTTT.

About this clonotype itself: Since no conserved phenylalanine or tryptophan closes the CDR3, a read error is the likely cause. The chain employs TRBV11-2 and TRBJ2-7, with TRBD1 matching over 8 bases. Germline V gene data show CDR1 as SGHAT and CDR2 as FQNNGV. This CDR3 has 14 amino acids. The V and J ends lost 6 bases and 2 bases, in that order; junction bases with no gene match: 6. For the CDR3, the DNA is TGTGCCAGCAGTGATATGGACAGGGCCTACGAGCAGTACCTC. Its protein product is CASSDMDRAYEQYL.

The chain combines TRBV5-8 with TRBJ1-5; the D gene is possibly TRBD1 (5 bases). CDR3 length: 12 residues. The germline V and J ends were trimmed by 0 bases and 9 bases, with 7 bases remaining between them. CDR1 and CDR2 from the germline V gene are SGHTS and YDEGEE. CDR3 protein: CASSLGGGPQHF. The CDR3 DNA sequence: TGTGCCAGCAGCTTGGGTGGGGGGCCCCAGCATTTT.

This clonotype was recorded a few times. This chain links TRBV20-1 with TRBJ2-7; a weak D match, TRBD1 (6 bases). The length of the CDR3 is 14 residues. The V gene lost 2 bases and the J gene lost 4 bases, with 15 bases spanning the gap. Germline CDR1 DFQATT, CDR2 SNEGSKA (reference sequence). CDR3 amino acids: CSARKRQGNYEQYF. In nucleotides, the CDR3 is TGCAGTGCTAGAAAGCGGCAGGGGAATTACGAGCAGTACTTC.

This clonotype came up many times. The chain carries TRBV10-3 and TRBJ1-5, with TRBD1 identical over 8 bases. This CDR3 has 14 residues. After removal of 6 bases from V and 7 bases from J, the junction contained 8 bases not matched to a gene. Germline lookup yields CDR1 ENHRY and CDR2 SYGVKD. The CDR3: CAISEDRADQPQHF. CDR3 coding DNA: TGTGCCATCAGCGAGGACAGGGCTGACCAGCCCCAGCATTTT.

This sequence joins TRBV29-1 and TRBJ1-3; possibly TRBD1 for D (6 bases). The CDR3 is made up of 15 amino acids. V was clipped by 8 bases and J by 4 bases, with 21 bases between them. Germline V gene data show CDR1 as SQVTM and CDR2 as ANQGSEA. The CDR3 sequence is CSLARGATYGNTIYF. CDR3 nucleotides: TGCAGCTTAGCGCGGGGGGCTACGTACGGAAACACCATATATTTT.

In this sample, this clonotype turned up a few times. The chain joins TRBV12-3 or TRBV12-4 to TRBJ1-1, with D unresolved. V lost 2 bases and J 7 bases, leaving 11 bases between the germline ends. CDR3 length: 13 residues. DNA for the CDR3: TGTGCCAGCAGTTTAAAAAGGGTGGTTGAAGCTTTCTTT. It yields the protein CASSLKRVVEAFF.

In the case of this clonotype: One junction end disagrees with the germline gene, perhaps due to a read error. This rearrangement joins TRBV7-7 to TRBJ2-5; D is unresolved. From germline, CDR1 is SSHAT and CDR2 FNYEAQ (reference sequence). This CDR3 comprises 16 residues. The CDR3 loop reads CASSPPTMGKMETQYF. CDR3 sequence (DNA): TGTGCTAGCAGCCCCCCCACCATGGGGAAAATGGAGACCCAGTACTTC.

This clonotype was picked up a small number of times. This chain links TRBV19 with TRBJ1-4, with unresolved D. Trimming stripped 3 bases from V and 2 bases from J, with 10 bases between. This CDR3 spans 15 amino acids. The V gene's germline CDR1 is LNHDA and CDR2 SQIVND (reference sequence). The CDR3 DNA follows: TGTGCCAGTAGTATCCCCCTTGCCACTAATGAAAAACTGTTTTTT. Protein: CASSIPLATNEKLFF.

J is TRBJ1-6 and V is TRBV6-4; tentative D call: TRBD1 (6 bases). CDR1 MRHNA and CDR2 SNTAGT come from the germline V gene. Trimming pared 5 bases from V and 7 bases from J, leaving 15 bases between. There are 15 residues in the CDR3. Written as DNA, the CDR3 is TGTGCCAGCAGTCTATATACAGGGAACAATTCACCCCTCCACTTT. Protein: CASSLYTGNNSPLHF.

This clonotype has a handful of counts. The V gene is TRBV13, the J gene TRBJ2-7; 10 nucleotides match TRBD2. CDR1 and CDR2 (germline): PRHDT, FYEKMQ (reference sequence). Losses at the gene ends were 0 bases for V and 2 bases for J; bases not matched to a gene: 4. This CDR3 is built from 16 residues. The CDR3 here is CASSLGLAGPTYEQYF. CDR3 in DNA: TGTGCCAGCAGCTTAGGACTAGCGGGACCAACCTACGAGCAGTACTTC.

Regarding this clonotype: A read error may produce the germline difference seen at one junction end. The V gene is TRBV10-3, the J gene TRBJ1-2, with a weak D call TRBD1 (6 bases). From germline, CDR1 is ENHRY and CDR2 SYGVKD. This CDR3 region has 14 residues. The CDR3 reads CASSLYRTVYGYTF. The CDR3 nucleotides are TGTGCCAGCAGTTTATATCGGACAGTCTATGGCTACACCTTC.

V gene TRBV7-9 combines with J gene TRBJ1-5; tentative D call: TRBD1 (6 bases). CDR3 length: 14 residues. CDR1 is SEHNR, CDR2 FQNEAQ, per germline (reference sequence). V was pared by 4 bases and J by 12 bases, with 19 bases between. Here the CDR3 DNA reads TGTGCCAGCAGCTCCGATCGGGGGCGTCCGATCCAGCATTTT. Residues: CASSSDRGRPIQHF.

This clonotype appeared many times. The CDR3 sequence: CASSLSVVNTEAFF. DNA for the CDR3: TGTGCCAGCAGCTTAAGTGTGGTGAACACTGAAGCTTTCTTT. V and J are TRBV7-9 and TRBJ1-1; D uncertain. Germline-derived CDR1 and CDR2 are SEHNR and FQNEAQ (reference sequence). The CDR3 loop spans 14 amino acids. Trimming cost V 2 bases and J 0 bases, with 7 bases left between them.

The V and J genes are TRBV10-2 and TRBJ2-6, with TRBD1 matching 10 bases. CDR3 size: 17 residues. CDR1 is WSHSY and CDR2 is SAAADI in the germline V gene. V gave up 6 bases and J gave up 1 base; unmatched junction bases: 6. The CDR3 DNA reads TGCGCCAGCAGGGCGACAGGGGGCGGTTCTGGGGCCAACGTCCTGACTTTC. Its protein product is CASRATGGGSGANVLTF.

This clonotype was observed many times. The CDR3 reads CASSPQGRRNTIYF. The CDR3, as DNA: TGTGCCAGCAGCCCCCAGGGACGGAGAAACACCATATATTTT. The chain recombines TRBV7-9 with TRBJ1-3; possible D gene TRBD1, 5 bases. The V end lost 5 bases, the J end lost 5 bases, and 13 bases lay between the germline ends. The germline V gene has CDR1 SEHNR and CDR2 FQNEAQ (reference sequence). There are 14 residues in the CDR3. Using reference TRBV7-9 and TRBJ1-3 for the parts outside the CDR3, the full variable domain is DTGVSQNPRHKITKRGQNVTFRCDPISEHNRLYWYRQTLGQGPEFLTYFQNEAQLEKSRLLSDRFSAERPKGSFSTLEIQRTEQGDSAMYLCASSPQGRRNTIYFGEGSWLTVV.

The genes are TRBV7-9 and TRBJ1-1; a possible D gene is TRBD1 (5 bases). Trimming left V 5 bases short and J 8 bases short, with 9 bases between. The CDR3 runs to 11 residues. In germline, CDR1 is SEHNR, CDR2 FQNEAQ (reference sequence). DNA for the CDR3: TGTGCCAGCAGCCAAAAGGGGGAAGCTTTCTTT. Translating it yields CASSQKGEAFF.

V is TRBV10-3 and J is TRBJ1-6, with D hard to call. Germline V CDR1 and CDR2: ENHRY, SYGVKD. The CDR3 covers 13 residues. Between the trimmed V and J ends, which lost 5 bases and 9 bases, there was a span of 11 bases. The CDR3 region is CAISPGGGSPLHF. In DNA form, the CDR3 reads TGTGCCATCAGTCCGGGCGGTGGTTCACCCCTCCACTTT.

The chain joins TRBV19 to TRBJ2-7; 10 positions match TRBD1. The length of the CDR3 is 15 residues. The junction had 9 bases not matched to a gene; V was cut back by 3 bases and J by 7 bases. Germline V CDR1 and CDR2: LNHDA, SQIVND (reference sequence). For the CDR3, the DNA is TGTGCCAGTAGTATGGAGGGACAGGGGATCAAGGAGCAGTACTTC. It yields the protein CASSMEGQGIKEQYF.

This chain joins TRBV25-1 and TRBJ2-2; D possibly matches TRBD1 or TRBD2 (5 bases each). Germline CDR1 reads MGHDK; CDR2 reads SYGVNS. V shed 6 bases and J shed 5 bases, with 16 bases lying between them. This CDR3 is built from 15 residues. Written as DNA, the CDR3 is TGTGCCAGCAGAAACCGGGACGGAAATACCGGGGAGCTGTTTTTT. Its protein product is CASRNRDGNTGELFF.

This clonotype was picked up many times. CDR3 amino acids: CASSRESNYEQYF. The CDR3 DNA follows: TGTGCCAGCAGCCGAGAGAGTAACTACGAGCAGTACTTC. This chain uses TRBV7-8 with TRBJ2-7; D gene uncertain. Germline values: CDR1 SGHVS, CDR2 FQNEAQ. V was trimmed by 5 bases and J by 3 bases, leaving 11 bases between them. There are 13 residues in the CDR3.

The CDR3 is CASSITAASETQYF. CDR3 bases: TGTGCCAGTAGTATTACAGCCGCCAGCGAGACCCAGTACTTC. V usage is TRBV19 and J usage is TRBJ2-5; D remains unclear. Germline assignment: CDR1 LNHDA and CDR2 SQIVND (reference sequence). Trimming shortened V by 3 bases and J by 5 bases, and 13 bases separated the two germline ends. The CDR3 contains 14 residues. Full variable domain (rest looked up from reference TRBV19 and TRBJ2-5): DGGITQSPKYLFRKEGQNVTLSCEQNLNHDAMYWYRQDPGQGLRLIYYSQIVNDFQKGDIAEGYSVSREKKESFPLTVTSAQKNPTAFYLCASSITAASETQYFGPGTRLLVL.

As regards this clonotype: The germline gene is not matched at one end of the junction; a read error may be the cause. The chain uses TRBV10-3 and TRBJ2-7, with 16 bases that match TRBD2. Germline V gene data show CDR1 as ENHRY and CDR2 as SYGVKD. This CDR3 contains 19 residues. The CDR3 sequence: CASSSQGLAGGIIFGEQYF. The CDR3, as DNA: TGTGCCAGCAGTTCCCAGGGACTAGCGGGAGGGATTATCTTTGGCGAGCAGTACTTC.

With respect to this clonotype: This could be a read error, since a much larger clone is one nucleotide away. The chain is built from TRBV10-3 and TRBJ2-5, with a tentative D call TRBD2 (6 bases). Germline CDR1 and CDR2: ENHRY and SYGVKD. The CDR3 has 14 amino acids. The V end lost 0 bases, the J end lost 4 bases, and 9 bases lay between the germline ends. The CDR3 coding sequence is TGTGCCATCAGTGAGTCGGGCGGGGTAGAGACCCAGTACTTC. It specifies CAISESGGVETQYF.